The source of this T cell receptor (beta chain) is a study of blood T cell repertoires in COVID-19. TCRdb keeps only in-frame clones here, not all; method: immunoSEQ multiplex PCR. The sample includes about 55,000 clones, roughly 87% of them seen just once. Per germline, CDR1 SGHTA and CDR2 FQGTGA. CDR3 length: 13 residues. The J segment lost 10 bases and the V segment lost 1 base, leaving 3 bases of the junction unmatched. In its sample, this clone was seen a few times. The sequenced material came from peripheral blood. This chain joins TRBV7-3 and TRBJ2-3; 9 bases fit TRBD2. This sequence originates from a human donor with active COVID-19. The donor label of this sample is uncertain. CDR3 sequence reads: CASSLNSGGAQYF. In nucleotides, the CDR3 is TGTGCCAGCAGCTTAAATAGCGGGGGTGCGCAGTATTTT.